This T cell receptor beta chain was identified in a study of blood T cells in healthy people across ages (dated by TCRdb to about 2015). Study-level background: In model experiments, roughly one uniquely barcoded TCR beta cDNA molecule per two T cells was captured by template switching. Age-related changes in TCR beta repertoire diversity were measured in the study by deep sequencing normalized with unique cDNA molecular identifiers. The donors were divided into four age groups: young (average approximately 17 years), middle-aged (approximately 39), aged (under 70) and long-lived (roughly 88). Donors of different ages were randomly distributed across sequencing lanes to avoid experimental bias. For two donors (one aged 18 to 29 and one aged 80 or older), the study analyzed two additional independent replicas of 1 million unique cDNA reads from the same blood draw. Summary of the overall study and its limitations: Donor CMV infection status was unknown, potentially confounding age-related changes in expanded clonotypes. Estimates of total diversity based on one million sequenced T cells were considered lower bounds and underestimates. There was a strong correlation between observed TCR beta diversity and the percentage of naive T cells measured by flow cytometry. As age increased, observed TCR beta diversity per million T cells dropped in a roughly linear way, and a significant reduction was already evident by age roughly 40. Compared with the aged group, more naive CD4+ T cells, fewer expanded clones and increased TCR diversity were shown by the long-lived group, suggesting age selection. Because profiling used bulk unsorted PBMCs, naive and antigen-experienced compartments could not be compared conclusively.

The donors were roughly 40 Caucasian individuals from Russia, aged roughly 6 to 90 years, who were systemically healthy. Ten milliliters of peripheral blood were collected from each donor into EDTA-treated Vacutainer tubes. Ficoll-Paque density-gradient centrifugation was used to isolate PBMCs, with at least 6.5 million per sample. Total RNA was extracted from PBMCs with Trizol reagent, with at least 6 micrograms obtained per sample. The percentages of naive CD45RAhigh/CD27high T cells were determined by flow cytometry on a PBMC aliquot from every donor. As concerns this clonotype: Which antigen it targets is not known. There are no base qualities to consult, and no much larger clone falls within one base.

CDR1 and CDR2 are drawn from the germline V gene (reference sequence): DFQATT, SNEGSKA. The junction shows trimming of 4 bases on V and 1 base on J, plus 7 bases between the germline ends. The CDR3 numbers 12 residues from cysteine through phenylalanine. Only the CDR3 DNA is retained, 36 bases long and in frame from the first base. The receptor library was made with 5' RACE. TCRdb shows the sequencer as Illumina HiSeq 2500. A second roughly 6 to 11 cycle PCR used a sample-barcoded 5' primer and a J-beta primer mix. Each TCR beta cDNA molecule received a unique molecular identifier from a template-switch 5' adaptor carrying 12 random nucleotides. Each sample yielded at least 2.5 million CDR3-containing paired-end reads. First-strand cDNA was synthesized from all RNA with the Mint cDNA synthesis kit, primed by a TRBC-specific oligonucleotide. Following uracil-DNA glycosylase treatment, a first 18-cycle PCR with universal primers M1SS and BC2_uni_R was performed on all cDNA. The original methods were these. Each sample was normalized by randomly selecting 1 million high-quality reads, each carrying a distinct molecular identifier. Reads sharing molecular identifiers were discarded rather than binned into consensus sequences. CDR3 identification, clonotype clustering and error correction used MiTCR with a Q25 quality threshold and the strictest error-elimination algorithm. A nonparametric unseen species model with Euler transformation was used to estimate lower-bound total TCR beta diversity. The public reads were reanalyzed by TCRdb: fastp trimming at Q25, MiXCR alignment, in-frame beta chains only. Every entry covers one CDR3 protein and lists the most common genes and DNA from its rows. TCRdb's processing, not the authors' own work, is the source of the V and J calls. The sample data list about 940,000 distinct CDR3 sequences, and 45% to 50% of these were observed just once. The ten largest account for around 15% of the sample.

The sequenced sample consisted of blood. The sequence came from a man aged 30 to 45 in good health. Rearrangement joined TRBV20-1 to TRBJ1-1; TRBD1 is a weak D gene call, 5 bases matching. In nucleotides, the sequence is TGCAGTGCTAAAGACAGGAACACTGAAGCTTTCTTT. Protein translation: CSAKDRNTEAFF.